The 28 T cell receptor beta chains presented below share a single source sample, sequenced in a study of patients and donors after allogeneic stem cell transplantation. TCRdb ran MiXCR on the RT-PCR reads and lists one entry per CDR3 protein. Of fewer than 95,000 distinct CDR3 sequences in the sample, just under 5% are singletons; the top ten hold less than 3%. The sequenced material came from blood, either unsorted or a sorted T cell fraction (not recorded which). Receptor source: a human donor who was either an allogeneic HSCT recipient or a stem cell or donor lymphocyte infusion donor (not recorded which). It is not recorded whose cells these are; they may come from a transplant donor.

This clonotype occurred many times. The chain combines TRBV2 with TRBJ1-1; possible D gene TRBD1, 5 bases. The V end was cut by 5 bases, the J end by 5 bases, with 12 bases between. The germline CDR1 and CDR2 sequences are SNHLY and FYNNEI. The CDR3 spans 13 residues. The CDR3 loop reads CASSSQGGTEAFF. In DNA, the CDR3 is TGTGCCAGCAGTAGCCAGGGTGGGACTGAAGCTTTCTTT.

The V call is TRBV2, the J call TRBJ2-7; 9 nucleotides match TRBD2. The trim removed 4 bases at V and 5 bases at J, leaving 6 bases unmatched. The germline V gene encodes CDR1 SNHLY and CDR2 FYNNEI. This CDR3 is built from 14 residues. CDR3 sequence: CASSVAGEFHEQYF. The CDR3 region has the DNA TGTGCCAGCAGTGTAGCGGGAGAATTCCACGAGCAGTACTTC. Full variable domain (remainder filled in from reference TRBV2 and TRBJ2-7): EPEVTQTPSHQVTQMGQEVILRCVPISNHLYFYWYRQILGQKVEFLVSFYNNEISEKSEIFDDQFSVERPDGSNFTLKIRSTKLEDSAMYFCASSVAGEFHEQYFGPGTRLTVT.

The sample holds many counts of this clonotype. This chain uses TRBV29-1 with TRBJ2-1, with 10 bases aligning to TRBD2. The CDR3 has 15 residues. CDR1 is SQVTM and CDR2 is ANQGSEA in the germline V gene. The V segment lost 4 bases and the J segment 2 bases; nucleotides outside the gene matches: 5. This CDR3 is CSVGRTSGTYNEQFF. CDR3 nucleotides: TGCAGCGTTGGGAGGACTAGCGGCACCTACAATGAGCAGTTCTTC.

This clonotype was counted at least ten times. This CDR3 reads CASSWGSANTGELFF. In DNA, the CDR3 is TGTGCCAGTAGTTGGGGGTCCGCGAACACCGGGGAGCTGTTTTTT. The rearrangement uses TRBV19 and TRBJ2-2; D is possibly TRBD1 or TRBD2 (5 bases each). The CDR3 sequence is 15 residues long. Trimming cost V 5 bases and J 0 bases, with 10 bases left between them. The germline V gene has CDR1 LNHDA and CDR2 SQIVND (reference sequence).

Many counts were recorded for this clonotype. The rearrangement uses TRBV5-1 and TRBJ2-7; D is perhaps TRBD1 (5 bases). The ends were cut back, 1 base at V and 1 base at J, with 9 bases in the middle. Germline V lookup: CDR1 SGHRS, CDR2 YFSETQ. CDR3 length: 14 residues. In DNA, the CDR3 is TGCGCCAGCAGCTTGTTACAGGAGTCCTACGAGCAGTACTTC. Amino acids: CASSLLQESYEQYF.

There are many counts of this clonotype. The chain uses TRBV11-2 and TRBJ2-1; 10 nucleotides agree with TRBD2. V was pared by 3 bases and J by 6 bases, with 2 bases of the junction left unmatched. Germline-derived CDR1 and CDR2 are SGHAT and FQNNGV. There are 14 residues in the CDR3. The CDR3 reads CASSLGTSVNEQFF. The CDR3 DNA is TGTGCCAGCAGCTTGGGGACTAGCGTCAATGAGCAGTTCTTC.

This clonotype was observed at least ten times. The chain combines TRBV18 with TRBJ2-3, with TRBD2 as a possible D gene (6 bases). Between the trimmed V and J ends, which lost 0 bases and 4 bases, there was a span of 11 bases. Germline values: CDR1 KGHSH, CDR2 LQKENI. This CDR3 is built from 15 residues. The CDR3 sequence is CASSPPVLASDTQYF. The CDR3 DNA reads TGTGCCAGCTCACCACCGGTTCTAGCGTCAGATACGCAGTATTTT.

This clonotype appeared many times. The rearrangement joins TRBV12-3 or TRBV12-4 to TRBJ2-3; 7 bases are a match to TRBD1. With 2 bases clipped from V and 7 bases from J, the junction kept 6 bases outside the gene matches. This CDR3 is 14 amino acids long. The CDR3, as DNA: TGTGCCAGCAGTTTACATGGGGGACAGAATACGCAGTATTTT. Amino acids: CASSLHGGQNTQYF.

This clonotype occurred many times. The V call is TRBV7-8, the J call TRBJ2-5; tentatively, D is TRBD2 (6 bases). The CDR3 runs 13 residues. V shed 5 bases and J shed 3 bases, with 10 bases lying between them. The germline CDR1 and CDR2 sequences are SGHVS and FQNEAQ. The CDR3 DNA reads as TGTGCCAGCAGCCCAGGACTAAAAGAGACCCAGTACTTC. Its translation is CASSPGLKETQYF. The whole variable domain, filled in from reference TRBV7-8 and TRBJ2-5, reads GAGVSQSPRYKVAKRGQDVALRCDPISGHVSLFWYQQALGQGPEFLTYFQNEAQLDKSGLPSDRFFAERPEGSVSTLKIQRTQQEDSAVYLCASSPGLKETQYFGPGTRLLVL.

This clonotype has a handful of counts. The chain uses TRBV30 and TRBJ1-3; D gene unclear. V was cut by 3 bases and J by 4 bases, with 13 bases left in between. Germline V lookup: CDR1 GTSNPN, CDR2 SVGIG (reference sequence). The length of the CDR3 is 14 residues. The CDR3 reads CAWSPDAAGNTIYF. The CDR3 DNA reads TGTGCCTGGAGCCCGGATGCGGCAGGAAACACCATATATTTT.

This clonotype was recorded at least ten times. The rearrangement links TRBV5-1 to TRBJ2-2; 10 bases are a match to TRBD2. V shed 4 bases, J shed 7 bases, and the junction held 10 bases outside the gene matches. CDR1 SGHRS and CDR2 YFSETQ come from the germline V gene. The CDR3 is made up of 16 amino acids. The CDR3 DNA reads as TGCGCCAGCAGCCTTACCAGCGGGAGGGCGAGCGGGGAGCTGTTTTTT. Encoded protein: CASSLTSGRASGELFF.

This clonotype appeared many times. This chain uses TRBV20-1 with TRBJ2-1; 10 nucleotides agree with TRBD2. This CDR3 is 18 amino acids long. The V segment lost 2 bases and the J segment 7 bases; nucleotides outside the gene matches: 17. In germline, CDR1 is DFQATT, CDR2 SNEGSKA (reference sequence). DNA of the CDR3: TGCAGTGCTAGAAAACCGGTATCGAGCGGGGGGGCGGGGAATGAGCAGTTCTTC. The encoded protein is CSARKPVSSGGAGNEQFF.

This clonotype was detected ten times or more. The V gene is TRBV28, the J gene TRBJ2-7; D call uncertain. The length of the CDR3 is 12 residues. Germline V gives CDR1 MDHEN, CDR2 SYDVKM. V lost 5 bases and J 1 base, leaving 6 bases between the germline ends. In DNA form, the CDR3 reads TGTGCCAGCAGTCAGTTATCCTACGAGCAGTACTTC. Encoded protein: CASSQLSYEQYF.

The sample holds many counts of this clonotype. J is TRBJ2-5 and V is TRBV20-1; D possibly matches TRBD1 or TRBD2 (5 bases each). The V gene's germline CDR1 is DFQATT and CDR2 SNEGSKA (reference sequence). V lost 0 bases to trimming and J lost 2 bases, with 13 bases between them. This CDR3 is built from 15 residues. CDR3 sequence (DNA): TGCAGTGCTAGAGATCTCCCGGGACGACAAGAGACCCAGTACTTC. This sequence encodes CSARDLPGRQETQYF.

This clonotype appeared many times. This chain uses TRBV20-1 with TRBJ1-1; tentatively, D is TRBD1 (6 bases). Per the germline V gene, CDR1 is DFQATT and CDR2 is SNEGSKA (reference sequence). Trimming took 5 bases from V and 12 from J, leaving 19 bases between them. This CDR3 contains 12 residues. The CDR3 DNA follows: TGCAGTGCTCGGGGGGGGGCCGGGGCGACTTTCTTT. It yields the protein CSARGGAGATFF.

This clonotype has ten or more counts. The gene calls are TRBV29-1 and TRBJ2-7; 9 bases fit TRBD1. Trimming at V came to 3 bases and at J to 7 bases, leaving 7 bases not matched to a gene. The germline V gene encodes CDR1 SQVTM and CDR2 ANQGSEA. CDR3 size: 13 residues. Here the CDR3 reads CSVEGPGTGEQYF. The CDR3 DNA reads TGCAGCGTTGAGGGTCCCGGGACAGGGGAGCAGTACTTC.

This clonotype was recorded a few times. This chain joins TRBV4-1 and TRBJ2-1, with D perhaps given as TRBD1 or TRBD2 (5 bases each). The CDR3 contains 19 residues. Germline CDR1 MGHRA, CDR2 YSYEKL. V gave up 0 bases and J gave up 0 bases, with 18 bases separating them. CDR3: CASSQDGARLGSSYNEQFF. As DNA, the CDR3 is TGCGCCAGCAGCCAAGATGGGGCGAGGCTGGGGAGCTCCTACAATGAGCAGTTCTTC.

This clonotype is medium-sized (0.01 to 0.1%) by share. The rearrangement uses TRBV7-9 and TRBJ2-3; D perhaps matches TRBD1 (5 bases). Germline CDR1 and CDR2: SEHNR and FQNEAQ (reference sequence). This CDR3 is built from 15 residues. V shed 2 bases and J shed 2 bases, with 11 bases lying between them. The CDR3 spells CASSLYPTVTDTQYF. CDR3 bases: TGTGCCAGCAGCTTATACCCGACAGTCACAGATACGCAGTATTTT. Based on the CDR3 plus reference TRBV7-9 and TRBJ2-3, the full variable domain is DTGVSQNPRHKITKRGQNVTFRCDPISEHNRLYWYRQTLGQGPEFLTYFQNEAQLEKSRLLSDRFSAERPKGSFSTLEIQRTEQGDSAMYLCASSLYPTVTDTQYFGPGTRLTVL.

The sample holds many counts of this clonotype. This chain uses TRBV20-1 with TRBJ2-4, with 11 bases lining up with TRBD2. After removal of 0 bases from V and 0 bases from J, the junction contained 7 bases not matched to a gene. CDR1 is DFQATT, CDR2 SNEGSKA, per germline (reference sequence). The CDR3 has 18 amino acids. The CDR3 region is CSARDASGGILAKNIQYF. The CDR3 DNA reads TGCAGTGCTAGAGATGCTAGCGGGGGGATTCTAGCCAAAAACATTCAGTACTTC.

CDR3 sequence (DNA): TGCAGTGCTCAACTCCGGGACATCCAAGAGACCCAGTACTTC. This sequence encodes CSAQLRDIQETQYF. The J gene is TRBJ2-5, the V gene TRBV20-1; possible D gene TRBD1, 6 bases. The CDR3 length is 14 residues. The germline V gene encodes CDR1 DFQATT and CDR2 SNEGSKA (reference sequence). Trimming removed 5 bases from V and 1 base from J, with 14 bases in between.

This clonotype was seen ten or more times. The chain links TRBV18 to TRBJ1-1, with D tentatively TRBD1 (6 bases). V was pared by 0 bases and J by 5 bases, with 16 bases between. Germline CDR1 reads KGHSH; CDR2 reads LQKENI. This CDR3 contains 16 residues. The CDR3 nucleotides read TGTGCCAGCTCACCACCTAGGGCAGGGGCTGTAACTGAAGCTTTCTTT. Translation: CASSPPRAGAVTEAFF.

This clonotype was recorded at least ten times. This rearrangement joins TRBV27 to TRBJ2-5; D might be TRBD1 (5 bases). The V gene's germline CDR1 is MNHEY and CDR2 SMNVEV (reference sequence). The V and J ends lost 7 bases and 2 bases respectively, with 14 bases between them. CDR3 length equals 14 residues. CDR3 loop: CASNRQGQQETQYF. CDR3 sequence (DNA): TGTGCCAGCAATCGGCAGGGTCAACAAGAGACCCAGTACTTC.

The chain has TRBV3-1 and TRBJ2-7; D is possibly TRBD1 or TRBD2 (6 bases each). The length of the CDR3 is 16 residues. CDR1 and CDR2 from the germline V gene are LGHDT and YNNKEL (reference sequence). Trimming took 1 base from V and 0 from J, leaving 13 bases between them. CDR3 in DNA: TGTGCCAGCAGCCAAGGAACGGGGGCTAGCTCCTACGAGCAGTACTTC. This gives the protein CASSQGTGASSYEQYF.

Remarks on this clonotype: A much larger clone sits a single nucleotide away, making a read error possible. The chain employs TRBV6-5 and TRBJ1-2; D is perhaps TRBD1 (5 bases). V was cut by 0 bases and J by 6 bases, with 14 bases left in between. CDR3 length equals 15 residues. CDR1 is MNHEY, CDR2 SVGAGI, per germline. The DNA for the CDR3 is TGTGCCAGCAGTTACTCACAACAGGAGGCGAATGGCTACACCTTC. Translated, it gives CASSYSQQEANGYTF.

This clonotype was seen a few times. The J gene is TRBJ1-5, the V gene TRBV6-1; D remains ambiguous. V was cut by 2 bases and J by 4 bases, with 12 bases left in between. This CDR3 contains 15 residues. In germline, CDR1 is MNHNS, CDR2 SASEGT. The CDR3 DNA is TGTGCCAGCAGTGAAAGTTTATCAGGTAATCAGCCCCAGCATTTT. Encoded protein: CASSESLSGNQPQHF.

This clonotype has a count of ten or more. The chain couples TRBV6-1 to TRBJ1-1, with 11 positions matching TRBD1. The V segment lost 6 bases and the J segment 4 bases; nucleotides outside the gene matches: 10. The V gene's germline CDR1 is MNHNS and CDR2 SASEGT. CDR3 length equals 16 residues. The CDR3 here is CASRSGTGGGGTEAFF. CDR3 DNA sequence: TGTGCCAGCAGGTCCGGGACAGGGGGGGGAGGCACTGAAGCTTTCTTT.

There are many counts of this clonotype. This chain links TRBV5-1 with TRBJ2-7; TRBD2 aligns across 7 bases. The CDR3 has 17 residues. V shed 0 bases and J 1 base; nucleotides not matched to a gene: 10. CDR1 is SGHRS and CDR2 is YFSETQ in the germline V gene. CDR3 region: CASSLALGSGESYEQYF. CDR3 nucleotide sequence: TGCGCCAGCAGCTTGGCCCTCGGGAGCGGGGAATCCTACGAGCAGTACTTC.

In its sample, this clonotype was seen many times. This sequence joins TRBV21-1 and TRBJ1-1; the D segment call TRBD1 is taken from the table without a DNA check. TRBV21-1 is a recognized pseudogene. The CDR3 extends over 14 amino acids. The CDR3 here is CANPPRGGDTEAFF. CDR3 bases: TGTGCCAACCCCCCCAGGGGAGGCGACACTGAAGCTTTCTTT.